Listed below are T cell receptor beta chains from one sample, sequenced in a study of blood T cell repertoires in COVID-19. Produced via immunoSEQ multiplex PCR; TCRdb's table is partial and in-frame only. The sample holds more than 65,000 clones, around 80% seen once. Sample: peripheral blood. These receptors all stem from a human donor in a cohort sampled during active COVID-19. CDR3s include the opening cysteine and the closing phenylalanine or tryptophan.

TRBJ2-2	TRBV11-3	CASCNGGASGELFF
TRBJ2-7	TRBV7-3	CASSPPGGTEQYF
TRBJ2-1	TRBV7-3	CASSLAGKKNEQFF
TRBJ1-5	TRBV7-8	CASSLGDRGYQPQHF
TRBJ2-7	TRBV6-5	CASSFRQNLRYEQYF
TRBJ2-7	TRBV7-9	CASSLVTGASSYEQYF
TRBJ2-3	TRBV25-1	CASSETGLADTQYF
TRBJ2-7	TRBV29-1	CSVEGSRQGSKSYEQYF
TRBJ1-2	TRBV18	CASSPRESDGGYTF
TRBJ2-7	TRBV10-1	CASSEGGALYEQYF
TRBJ2-7	TRBV2	CASNEAQSSYEQYF
TRBJ1-5	TRBV3-1/TRBV3-2	CASSQEGRTPSAQHF
TRBJ2-5	TRBV7-6	CASSLEAGQGFSETQYF
TRBJ1-5	TRBV28	CASGLYSNQPQHF
TRBJ2-7	TRBV2	CASSTGGGYEQYF
TRBJ2-1	TRBV3-1/TRBV3-2	CASSPLTSGQYNEQFF
TRBJ2-5	TRBV5-1	CASYRGPSQETQYF
TRBJ1-1	TRBV29-1	CSVHQGGNTEAFF
TRBJ2-3	TRBV6-6	CASSYSLLMRTDTQYF
TRBJ1-5	TRBV6-2/TRBV6-3	CASSGLRLIDQPQHF
TRBJ2-3	TRBV29-1	CSVAAGTSAADTQYF
TRBJ2-2	TRBV2	CAARQGVGGELFF
TRBJ1-5	TRBV29-1	CSVRDRGSGQPQHF
TRBJ2-7	TRBV6-5	CASSTLRSGGYEQYF
TRBJ1-2	TRBV5-4	CASSWDRGTAGYTF
TRBJ1-1	TRBV7-8	CASSLHTNTEAFF
TRBJ1-3	TRBV18	CASSPAGTGAGNTIYF